Sequencing of this T cell receptor (beta chain) was carried out in a study of control samples from healthy donors and cancer patients. Clones were sequenced by immunoSEQ multiplex PCR, and TCRdb holds only the in-frame ones, with some missing. The sample lists about 20,000 clones, approximately 90% seen once, with around 10% in the top ten. Material for sequencing was PBMCs. The receptor comes from an older woman with head and neck cancer.

CDR3 residues: CASSTTSGTLNEQFF. As DNA, the CDR3 is TGTGCCAGCAGTACGACTAGCGGGACCCTGAATGAGCAGTTCTTC. The chain uses TRBV27 and TRBJ2-1; 11 positions match TRBD2. The CDR3 sequence is 15 residues long. CDR1 MNHEY and CDR2 SMNVEV come from the germline V gene (reference sequence). V lost 5 bases and J lost 7; bases outside the gene matches: 7.